Listed below are T cell receptor beta chains from one sample, sequenced in a study of neurological immune-mediated disorders. Via MiXCR, TCRdb re-called the 5' RACE reads, giving one row per CDR3 protein. The sample contains about 25,000 distinct CDR3 sequences, 3.3% of which appear only once. The sample comprised PBMCs. The receptors stem from a woman aged 25 to 39 with multiple sclerosis. Both conserved end residues are part of each CDR3. The D gene is left open where the match is weak. Expanded clones are given a class, and other clones once, few, many or no size at all.

DNA: TGTGCCAGCAGTGCCGTGGGGAGCGGGCAGCCCCAGCATTTT; CDR3: CASSAVGSGQPQHF; V: TRBV2; J: TRBJ1-5; D: NA; size: many
DNA: TGCAGTGCTATAATCGGTTATAATTCACCCCTCCACTTT; CDR3: CSAIIGYNSPLHF; V: TRBV20-1; J: TRBJ1-6; D: NA; size: many
DNA: TGCGCCAGCAGCGGCGGGGGAAGCTCCTACAATGAGCAGTTCTTC; CDR3: CASSGGGSSYNEQFF; V: TRBV5-1; J: TRBJ2-1; D: TRBD2; size: many
DNA: TGTGCCAGCTCTCGATCCCACCGGGACAAAATCACAGATACGCAGTATTTT; CDR3: CASSRSHRDKITDTQYF; V: TRBV18; J: TRBJ2-3; D: NA; size: NA
DNA: TGTGCCAGCACCTCCGCCCAGCTATGGAATGAGCAGTTCTTC; CDR3: CASTSAQLWNEQFF; V: TRBV6-2/TRBV6-3; J: TRBJ2-1; D: NA; size: many
DNA: TGTGCCAGCAGCTTGGGGGACTTTATCAATTCACCCCTCAACTTT; CDR3: CASSLGDFINSPLNF; V: TRBV7-2; J: TRBJ1-6; D: NA; size: many
DNA: TGCGCCAGCAGTTCCGACAGGGTCTACGAGCAGTACTTC; CDR3: CASSSDRVYEQYF; V: TRBV5-1; J: TRBJ2-7; D: TRBD1; size: NA
DNA: TGCAGTGCCTACTACAGGGGGGGCTACGAGCAGTACTTC; CDR3: CSAYYRGGYEQYF; V: TRBV20-1; J: TRBJ2-7; D: NA; size: many
DNA: TGTGCCAGCAGCTTAGCGACATCGTGGGGAGGTGGCTACACCTTC; CDR3: CASSLATSWGGGYTF; V: TRBV7-2; J: TRBJ1-2; D: NA; size: medium-sized
DNA: TGCAGTGCTAGGGAGGGTTGGGACCTCTATGGCTACACCTTC; CDR3: CSAREGWDLYGYTF; V: TRBV20-1; J: TRBJ1-2; D: NA; size: many
DNA: TGTGCCAGCAGTTTCGGGGACAGAGCCTACGAGCAGTACTTC; CDR3: CASSFGDRAYEQYF; V: TRBV12-3/TRBV12-4; J: TRBJ2-7; D: TRBD1; size: many
DNA: TGCGCCAGCAGACAGGGGAAGACCTACGAGCAGTACTTC; CDR3: CASRQGKTYEQYF; V: TRBV5-1; J: TRBJ2-7; D: TRBD1; size: NA
DNA: TGTGCCAGCAGGTGGGGGGGGACCTACGAGCAGTACTTC; CDR3: CASRWGGTYEQYF; V: TRBV6-6; J: TRBJ2-7; D: TRBD2; size: many
DNA: TGCGCCAGCAGCCAAGATCCGGGACAGGGAGCAGATACGCAGTATTTT; CDR3: CASSQDPGQGADTQYF; V: TRBV4-3; J: TRBJ2-3; D: TRBD1; size: many
DNA: TGCAGTGCTAGAGATCGAGGCGGAATACGGGATACGCAGTATTTT; CDR3: CSARDRGGIRDTQYF; V: TRBV20-1; J: TRBJ2-3; D: NA; size: NA
DNA: TGTGCCAGCAGTTTGGGGTTCGGGGCCAACGTCCTGACTTTC; CDR3: CASSLGFGANVLTF; V: TRBV28; J: TRBJ2-6; D: NA; size: medium-sized
DNA: TGTGCCAGCAGTTTACCGGGAGCGGGAACAGATACGCAGTATTTT; CDR3: CASSLPGAGTDTQYF; V: TRBV28; J: TRBJ2-3; D: TRBD2; size: many
DNA: TGTGCCAGCAGCGTAGTCCACACAGATACGCAGTATTTT; CDR3: CASSVVHTDTQYF; V: TRBV9; J: TRBJ2-3; D: NA; size: many
DNA: TGCAGTGCTACAGGAGGGGTACGGGTTGATACGCAGTATTTT; CDR3: CSATGGVRVDTQYF; V: TRBV20-1; J: TRBJ2-3; D: NA; size: many
DNA: TGCAGTGCCGGGTCGTTCTATGGCTACACCTTC; CDR3: CSAGSFYGYTF; V: TRBV20-1; J: TRBJ1-2; D: NA; size: many
DNA: TGCAGTGCTAGTGCCCCTCCTGCCCCCTACGAGCAGTACTTC; CDR3: CSASAPPAPYEQYF; V: TRBV20-1; J: TRBJ2-7; D: NA; size: many
DNA: TGTGCCAGCAACAGGGGAGCGGAGAACACTGAAGCTTTCTTT; CDR3: CASNRGAENTEAFF; V: TRBV6-6; J: TRBJ1-1; D: TRBD1; size: NA
DNA: TGTGCCAGCAGTTCCGCGGGGGCTGGGACCGGGGAGCTGTTTTTT; CDR3: CASSSAGAGTGELFF; V: TRBV27; J: TRBJ2-2; D: NA; size: many
DNA: TGTGCCAGCAGCTTAGGCCCGGGGGGGGGGCAGTACTTC; CDR3: CASSLGPGGGQYF; V: TRBV11-2; J: TRBJ2-4; D: TRBD2; size: many
DNA: TGTGCCAGCAGCGTCCGGGGACAGGAGTCTATTAACTATGGCTACACCTTC; CDR3: CASSVRGQESINYGYTF; V: TRBV7-9; J: TRBJ1-2; D: TRBD1; size: many
DNA: TGTGCCCGTCCTATTAGCGGGGAGCTGTTTTTT; CDR3: CARPISGELFF; V: TRBV6-2/TRBV6-3; J: TRBJ2-2; D: NA; size: many
DNA: TGTGCCAGCAGCCCGCAGACTAGACTCAATGAGCAGTTCTTC; CDR3: CASSPQTRLNEQFF; V: TRBV14; J: TRBJ2-1; D: NA; size: NA
DNA: TGTGCCAGCAGAAATGGGACAGGGGTTGGTCAGCCCCAGAATTTT; CDR3: CASRNGTGVGQPQNF; V: TRBV5-5; J: TRBJ1-5; D: TRBD1; size: many
DNA: TGCGCCAGCAGCTTGGGCAGGCCCAATCAGCCCCAGCATTTT; CDR3: CASSLGRPNQPQHF; V: TRBV5-1; J: TRBJ1-5; D: NA; size: many
DNA: TGCAGTTACTACGAGGGCACGACAGATACGCAGTATTTT; CDR3: CSYYEGTTDTQYF; V: TRBV20-1; J: TRBJ2-3; D: NA; size: many
DNA: TGTGCCAGCAGCTTCAAAGCGGGAGGCTCCTACGAGCAGTACTTC; CDR3: CASSFKAGGSYEQYF; V: TRBV28; J: TRBJ2-7; D: TRBD2; size: large
DNA: TGTGCCAGCAGTTTGGTTGGTTGGGGCTACACCTTC; CDR3: CASSLVGWGYTF; V: TRBV12-3/TRBV12-4; J: TRBJ1-2; D: NA; size: many
DNA: TGTGCCAGCAGCCGAAGCGGCCTCCAAGAGACCCAGTACTTC; CDR3: CASSRSGLQETQYF; V: TRBV7-2; J: TRBJ2-5; D: NA; size: many
DNA: TGTGCCAGCTCACCCAGTGACAGTTACGAGCAGTACTTC; CDR3: CASSPSDSYEQYF; V: TRBV18; J: TRBJ2-7; D: NA; size: many
DNA: TGTGCCAGCAGCTTATTTTGGGCCCTAGCGGGAGGAGGTGAGACCCAGTACTTC; CDR3: CASSLFWALAGGGETQYF; V: TRBV5-5; J: TRBJ2-5; D: TRBD2; size: many
DNA: TGTGCCAGTAGTCCATGGGGGTCGGTCTCCTACGAGCAGTACTTC; CDR3: CASSPWGSVSYEQYF; V: TRBV19; J: TRBJ2-7; D: NA; size: many
DNA: TGTGCCAGCTCACCCGGACAGGGAGAAGGACAGCCCCAGCATTTT; CDR3: CASSPGQGEGQPQHF; V: TRBV18; J: TRBJ1-5; D: TRBD1; size: many
DNA: TGTGCCAGCTCACCACCGTCGGTCAGGGGCAGCAGAGAAAAACTGTTTTTT; CDR3: CASSPPSVRGSREKLFF; V: TRBV18; J: TRBJ1-4; D: NA; size: many
DNA: TGTGCCAGCAGTTTAGGCAGGGGGCATACCCAGCCCCAGCATTTT; CDR3: CASSLGRGHTQPQHF; V: TRBV12-3/TRBV12-4; J: TRBJ1-5; D: TRBD1; size: many
DNA: TGCAGTGCTAGAGACGGGGGGGGAGTCACAGATACGCAGTATTTT; CDR3: CSARDGGGVTDTQYF; V: TRBV20-1; J: TRBJ2-3; D: TRBD2; size: many
DNA: TGTGCCAGCAGTCGAACCGGGTCCTATCAGCCCCAGAATTTT; CDR3: CASSRTGSYQPQNF; V: TRBV2; J: TRBJ1-5; D: NA; size: many
DNA: TGCAGCGTTGCAGTCGGGACACGCGAAGAGACCCAGTACTTC; CDR3: CSVAVGTREETQYF; V: TRBV29-1; J: TRBJ2-5; D: NA; size: many
DNA: TGTGCCAGCAGCTCGAGAGGGCAGTACGAGCAGTACTTC; CDR3: CASSSRGQYEQYF; V: TRBV7-2; J: TRBJ2-7; D: NA; size: many
DNA: TGTGCCAGCCTGGGAAAGCTTCTTGAGACCCAGTACTTC; CDR3: CASLGKLLETQYF; V: TRBV11-2; J: TRBJ2-5; D: NA; size: NA
DNA: TGTGCCAGCAGTTTCCGATTAACAAGCGGCTACGAGCAGTACTTC; CDR3: CASSFRLTSGYEQYF; V: TRBV27; J: TRBJ2-7; D: NA; size: many
DNA: TGTGCCAGCAGTTTTGGGGGCTGGTACGAGCAGTACTTC; CDR3: CASSFGGWYEQYF; V: TRBV12-3/TRBV12-4; J: TRBJ2-7; D: NA; size: many